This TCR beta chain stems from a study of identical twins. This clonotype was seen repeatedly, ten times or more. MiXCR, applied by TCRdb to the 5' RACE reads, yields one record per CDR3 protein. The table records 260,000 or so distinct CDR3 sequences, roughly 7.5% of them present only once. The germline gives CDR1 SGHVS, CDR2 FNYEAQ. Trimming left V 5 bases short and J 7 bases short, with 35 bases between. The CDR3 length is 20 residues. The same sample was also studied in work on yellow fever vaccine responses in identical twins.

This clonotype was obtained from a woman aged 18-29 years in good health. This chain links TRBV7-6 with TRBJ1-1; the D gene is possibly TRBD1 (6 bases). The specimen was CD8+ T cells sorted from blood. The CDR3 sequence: CASSRKTFPASVRRGDEAFF. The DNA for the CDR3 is TGTGCCAGCAGCCGAAAAACGTTCCCAGCTTCGGTTCGTAGGGGGGATGAAGCTTTCTTT. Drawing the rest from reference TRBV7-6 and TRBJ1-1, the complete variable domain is GAGVSQSPRYKVTKRGQDVALRCDPISGHVSLYWYRQALGQGPEFLTYFNYEAQQDKSGLPNDRFSAERPEGSISTLTIQRTEQRDSAMYRCASSRKTFPASVRRGDEAFFGQGTRLTVV.